The T cell receptor (beta chain) described here comes from a study of OX40 agonist ivuxolimab in advanced cancers. Study at large: With ivuxolimab, an agonistic anti-OX40 (CD134) antibody, patients were treated. Patients were dosed intravenously with ivuxolimab at 0.01 to 10 mg/kg every 2 weeks. People who had prior anti-PD-1, anti-PD-L1 or anti-CTLA-4 therapy could take part, and around 39% had some.

Produced via immunoSEQ multiplex PCR; TCRdb's table is partial and in-frame only. The sample consists of approximately 70,000 clones, approximately 78% of them appearing once. The CDR3 extends over 15 amino acids. V shed 0 bases and J shed 4 bases, with 11 bases lying between them. Per germline, CDR1 SGHRS and CDR2 YFSETQ. This clone has a handful of counts. Its antigen remains unknown. Study conclusions and caveats: In the 0.1 to 3.0 mg/kg range, CD4+ and CD8+ blood T cells had expanded clonally by week 6.

The sequence was collected from an adult with an advanced solid tumor such as melanoma, head and neck, liver or kidney cancer. The sequencing used CD4+ or CD8+ T cells sorted from blood, collected in a trial of the OX40 agonist ivuxolimab. The chain is built from TRBV5-1 and TRBJ1-3; D unresolved. DNA of the CDR3: TGCGCCAGCAGCTTGGAAGGCAGTTCGGGAAACACCATATATTTT. Translation gives CASSLEGSSGNTIYF.